These 24 T cell receptor beta chains were sequenced from one sample in a study of HIV-infected patients and healthy controls. 500 ng RNA was reverse transcribed with alpha and beta constant-region primers. Separate chain-specific third strand synthesis with multiplexing indices produced the alpha and beta libraries. TCRdb reprocessed the 5' RACE reads via MiXCR and lists one record per CDR3 protein. The table includes about 10,000 distinct CDR3 sequences, almost 6% detected once. Roughly three months, about 14 weeks, into antiretroviral therapy, follow-up blood was collected. The repertoire came from unfractionated whole blood and reflected all unsorted peripheral T cells. This specimen consisted of blood, obtained during antiretroviral therapy. The receptors were gathered from an adult with HIV infection. The donor label of this sample is uncertain.

Judged by abundance, this clonotype is medium-sized. The chain combines TRBV5-6 with TRBJ2-1; 8 nucleotides align to TRBD2. The CDR3 is made up of 15 amino acids. V lost 5 bases, J lost 6 bases, and 10 bases stayed unmatched. Per the germline V gene, CDR1 is SGHDT and CDR2 is YYEEEE. CDR3 in DNA: TGTGCCAGCAGACCCCCCGGGGGGGGGGCCAATGAGCAGTTCTTC. As protein: CASRPPGGGANEQFF.

At least ten counts were recorded for this clonotype. The rearrangement uses TRBV5-1 and TRBJ1-1; tentatively, D is TRBD1 (6 bases). The CDR3 runs 16 residues. V shed 4 bases and J shed 0 bases, with 16 bases lying between them. CDR1 is SGHRS and CDR2 is YFSETQ in the germline V gene. DNA for the CDR3: TGCGCCAGCAGCCTACTGGACAGCTACATGAACACTGAAGCTTTCTTT. It translates to CASSLLDSYMNTEAFF.

A single count supports this clonotype. A much larger clone differs by one base, so this may be a read error. The gene calls are TRBV6-5 and TRBJ1-3, with D uncertain. The CDR3 is made up of 15 amino acids. The V gene's germline CDR1 is MNHEY and CDR2 SVGAGI. This CDR3 reads CASSPTPDFGITIYF. The CDR3, as DNA: TGTGCCAGCAGTCCTACCCCGGACTTTGGAATCACCATATATTTT.

This clonotype was detected ten times or more. The CDR3 DNA reads TGTGCCAGCAGCCAAGAGTGGACAGAAGCACCTAACTATGGCTACACCTTC. As protein: CASSQEWTEAPNYGYTF. The J gene is TRBJ1-2, the V gene TRBV3-1; TRBD1 might be the D (6 bases). Germline V gives CDR1 LGHDT, CDR2 YNNKEL (reference sequence). Trimming stripped 0 bases from V and 0 bases from J, with 14 bases between. This CDR3 is built from 17 residues.

The gene calls are TRBV19 and TRBJ1-1; the match to TRBD1 covers 9 bases. This CDR3 region has 14 residues. V lost 6 bases and J lost 2; bases outside the gene matches: 4. Germline CDR1 and CDR2: LNHDA and SQIVND (reference sequence). CDR3 loop: CASSHTGGNTEAFF. The CDR3 DNA reads TGTGCCAGTAGCCACACAGGGGGCAACACTGAAGCTTTCTTT.

This clonotype was recorded at least ten times. The genes are TRBV3-1 and TRBJ2-7; TRBD2 aligns across 8 bases. From germline, CDR1 is LGHDT and CDR2 YNNKEL (reference sequence). V lost 0 bases and J lost 6; bases outside the gene matches: 7. The CDR3 consists of 15 residues. In DNA, the CDR3 is TGTGCCAGCAGCCAAGATATGGCGGGAGGTGCCGAGCAGTACTTC. Amino acid sequence: CASSQDMAGGAEQYF.

The sample holds many counts of this clonotype. The rearrangement links TRBV7-8 to TRBJ2-3, with D uncertain. Germline CDR1 SGHVS, CDR2 FQNEAQ. CDR3 length equals 15 residues. Trimming cost V 5 bases and J 0 bases, with 12 bases left between them. The CDR3 loop reads CASSPRRISTDTQYF. CDR3 DNA sequence: TGTGCCAGCAGCCCCCGCCGGATCAGCACAGATACGCAGTATTTT.

The chain recombines TRBV3-1 with TRBJ2-2; TRBD1 might be the D (6 bases). This CDR3 has 16 amino acids. Per the germline V gene, CDR1 is LGHDT and CDR2 is YNNKEL (reference sequence). Trimming removed 6 bases from V and 1 base from J, with 15 bases in between. Here the CDR3 reads CASSFRGGRNTGELFF. Written as DNA, the CDR3 is TGTGCCAGCAGTTTCAGAGGGGGAAGGAACACCGGGGAGCTGTTTTTT.

This clonotype was seen just once. A much larger clone lies a single base off, so this may be a read error. J is TRBJ2-3 and V is TRBV6-5; the D is unclear. The CDR3 covers 13 residues. Germline V CDR1 and CDR2: MNHEY, SVGAGI. The CDR3 region has the DNA TGTGCCTGCAGAAAGGCAGACACAGATACGCAGTATTTT. The encoded protein is CACRKADTDTQYF.

This clonotype was found many times. V and J are TRBV7-3 and TRBJ2-2, with 9 bases fitting TRBD2. This CDR3 is built from 16 residues. Germline-derived CDR1 and CDR2 are SGHTA and FQGTGA. The V gene end was trimmed by 1 base and the J gene end by 4 bases; junction bases not matched to a gene: 4. The chain's CDR3 is CASSLNSGRVTGELFF. CDR3 DNA: TGTGCCAGCAGCTTAAATAGCGGGAGAGTCACCGGGGAGCTGTTTTTT.

In this sample, this clonotype turned up many times. The chain uses TRBV12-3 or TRBV12-4 and TRBJ1-1; D is unresolved. Trimming left V 5 bases short and J 4 bases short, with 11 bases between. This CDR3 region has 13 residues. The CDR3 spells CASSPVGGTEAFF. DNA for the CDR3: TGTGCCAGCAGTCCCGTGGGAGGCACTGAAGCTTTCTTT.

This clonotype occurred a few times. CDR3 sequence reads: CASSMVPQDRGSEQFF. The CDR3 coding sequence is TGTGCCAGTAGTATGGTCCCCCAAGACAGGGGGTCTGAGCAGTTCTTC. The chain uses TRBV19 and TRBJ2-1; 9 bases agree with TRBD1. CDR3 size: 16 residues. V trimming: 3 bases; J trimming: 9 bases; junction bases outside the gene matches: 12. From germline, CDR1 is LNHDA and CDR2 SQIVND (reference sequence).

This clonotype was seen at least ten times. V and J are TRBV6-2 or TRBV6-3 and TRBJ2-1; no definite D call. The CDR3 runs to 16 residues. Germline V lookup: CDR1 MNHEY, CDR2 SVGEGT. Trimming pared 5 bases from V and 4 bases from J, leaving 18 bases between. CDR3 loop: CASSRSVAGLYNEQFF. The CDR3 DNA sequence: TGTGCCAGCAGTCGATCGGTGGCAGGCCTATACAATGAGCAGTTCTTC.

At least ten counts were recorded for this clonotype. V is TRBV7-2 and J is TRBJ1-1; D possibly corresponds to TRBD1 (6 bases). The V gene lost 5 bases and the J gene lost 6 bases, with 16 bases spanning the gap. The CDR3 spans 14 residues. Germline CDR1 and CDR2: SGHTA and FQGNSA. CDR3 region: CASSQTGTTPEAFF. The CDR3 nucleotides are TGTGCCAGCAGCCAGACCGGGACAACTCCTGAAGCTTTCTTT.

This clonotype was picked up many times. The chain couples TRBV5-1 to TRBJ1-1; no clear D gene. Germline V CDR1 and CDR2: SGHRS, YFSETQ. The CDR3 runs to 16 residues. The V end lost 0 bases, the J end lost 0 bases, and 12 bases lay between the germline ends. CDR3 residues: CASSLEPVPMNTEAFF. CDR3 sequence (DNA): TGCGCCAGCAGCTTGGAGCCGGTCCCCATGAACACTGAAGCTTTCTTT.

This clonotype has a handful of counts. The chain recombines TRBV7-9 with TRBJ1-4; maybe TRBD1 (6 bases). V was pared by 4 bases and J by 2 bases, with 11 bases between. The CDR3 contains 15 residues. Germline assignment: CDR1 SEHNR and CDR2 FQNEAQ (reference sequence). The CDR3 nucleotides read TGTGCCAGCAGCTCAACCCAGGGGACTAATGAAAAACTGTTTTTT. Amino acid sequence: CASSSTQGTNEKLFF.

This clonotype was recorded many times. The gene calls are TRBV3-1 and TRBJ2-5; TRBD2 matches at 7 bases. CDR1 and CDR2 from the germline V gene are LGHDT and YNNKEL (reference sequence). The CDR3 length is 15 residues. After removal of 4 bases from V and 2 bases from J, the junction contained 7 bases not matched to a gene. The CDR3 spells CASSPRDYPQETQYF. In DNA, the CDR3 is TGTGCCAGCAGCCCCCGGGACTACCCTCAAGAGACCCAGTACTTC.

This clonotype was picked up many times. The genes are TRBV5-4 and TRBJ2-5; 7 nucleotides align to TRBD1. The V gene end was trimmed by 0 bases and the J gene end by 4 bases; junction bases not matched to a gene: 6. The CDR3 has 15 amino acids. Per germline, CDR1 SGHNT and CDR2 YYREEE (reference sequence). The CDR3, as DNA: TGTGCCAGCAGCTTGGACAGAGGGGGCCTAGAGACCCAGTACTTC. As protein: CASSLDRGGLETQYF.

This clonotype was detected ten times or more. The chain employs TRBV29-1 and TRBJ1-2; D is uncertain. Per the germline V gene, CDR1 is SQVTM and CDR2 is ANQGSEA. CDR3 length: 13 amino acids. Trimming cost V 4 bases and J 2 bases, with 11 bases left between them. CDR3 amino acids: CSVGTEGNYGYTF. The CDR3 DNA is TGCAGCGTTGGGACCGAAGGAAACTATGGCTACACCTTC.

At least ten counts were recorded for this clonotype. J is TRBJ1-1 and V is TRBV6-5; tentatively, D is TRBD1 (6 bases). The ends were cut back, 7 bases at V and 4 bases at J, with 16 bases in the middle. CDR1 MNHEY and CDR2 SVGAGI come from the germline V gene. The CDR3 length is 14 residues. The CDR3 nucleotides are TGTGCCAGCACCTGGGCGGGAGGGGGCACTGAAGCTTTCTTT. Protein product: CASTWAGGGTEAFF.

This clonotype was recorded once. The chain uses TRBV20-1 and TRBJ1-1; the D gene is possibly TRBD1 (5 bases). Germline lookup yields CDR1 DFQATT and CDR2 SNEGSKA (reference sequence). V dropped 2 bases and J dropped 4 bases, with 14 bases sitting between them. The CDR3 is 14 amino acids. CDR3 protein: CSARIGGRGTEAFF. The CDR3 DNA reads TGCAGTGCTAGAATTGGGGGACGAGGCACTGAAGCTTTCTTT.

This clonotype was seen ten or more times. The V and J genes are TRBV6-6 and TRBJ2-2, with unresolved D. Trimming stripped 4 bases from V and 4 bases from J, with 4 bases between. The CDR3 length is 12 residues. Germline V gives CDR1 MNHNY, CDR2 SVGAGI (reference sequence). As DNA, the CDR3 is TGTGCCAGCAGTTGGGGCACCGGGGAGCTGTTTTTT. This gives the protein CASSWGTGELFF.

This clonotype was found many times. The gene calls are TRBV12-3 or TRBV12-4 and TRBJ2-3, with D possibly being TRBD1 (5 bases). The V end lost 3 bases, the J end lost 3 bases, and 13 bases lay between the germline ends. The CDR3 spans 15 residues. The CDR3 nucleotides read TGTGCCAGCAGTTTTAGGGGTATGCGGACAGATACGCAGTATTTT. Translation: CASSFRGMRTDTQYF.

This clonotype was detected many times. The chain uses TRBV15 and TRBJ2-3; TRBD2 is a possible D gene (5 bases). With 0 bases removed from V and 10 bases from J, the gap between germline ends came to 14 bases. There are 14 residues in the CDR3. The germline V gene encodes CDR1 LNHNV and CDR2 YYDKDF (reference sequence). CDR3 protein: CATSRDRKVDSQYF. The CDR3 DNA sequence: TGTGCCACCAGCAGAGACAGGAAAGTGGACTCGCAGTATTTT.